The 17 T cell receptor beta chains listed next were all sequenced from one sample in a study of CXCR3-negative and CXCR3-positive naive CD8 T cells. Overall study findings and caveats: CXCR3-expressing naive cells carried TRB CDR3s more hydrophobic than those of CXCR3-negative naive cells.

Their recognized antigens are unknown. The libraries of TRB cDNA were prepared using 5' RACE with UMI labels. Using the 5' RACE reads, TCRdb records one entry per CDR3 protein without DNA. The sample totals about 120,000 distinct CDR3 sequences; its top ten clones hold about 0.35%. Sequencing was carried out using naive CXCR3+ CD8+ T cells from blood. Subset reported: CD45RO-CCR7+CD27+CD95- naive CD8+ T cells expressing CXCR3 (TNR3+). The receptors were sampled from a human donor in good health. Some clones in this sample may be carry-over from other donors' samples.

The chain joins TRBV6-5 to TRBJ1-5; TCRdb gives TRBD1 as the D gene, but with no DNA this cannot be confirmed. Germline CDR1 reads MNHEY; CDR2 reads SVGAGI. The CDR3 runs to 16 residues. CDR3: CASRPWTGDFNQPQHF.

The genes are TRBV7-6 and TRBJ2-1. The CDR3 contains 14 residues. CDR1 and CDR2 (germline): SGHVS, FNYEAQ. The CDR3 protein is CASSVAGEHNEQFF. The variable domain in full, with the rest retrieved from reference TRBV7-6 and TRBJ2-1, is GAGVSQSPRYKVTKRGQDVALRCDPISGHVSLYWYRQALGQGPEFLTYFNYEAQQDKSGLPNDRFSAERPEGSISTLTIQRTEQRDSAMYRCASSVAGEHNEQFFGPGTRLTVL.

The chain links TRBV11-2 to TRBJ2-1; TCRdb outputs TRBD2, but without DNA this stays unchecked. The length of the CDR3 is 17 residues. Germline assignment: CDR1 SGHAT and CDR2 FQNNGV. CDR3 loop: CASSPGLAGGYYNEQFF.

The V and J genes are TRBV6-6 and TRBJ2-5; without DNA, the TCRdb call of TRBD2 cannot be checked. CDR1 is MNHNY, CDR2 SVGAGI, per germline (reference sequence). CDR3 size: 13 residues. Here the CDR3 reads CASLGLAGETQYF.

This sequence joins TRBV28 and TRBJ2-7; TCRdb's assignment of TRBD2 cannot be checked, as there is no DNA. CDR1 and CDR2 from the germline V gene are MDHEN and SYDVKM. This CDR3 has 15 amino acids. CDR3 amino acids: CASRGLWDSSYEQYF.

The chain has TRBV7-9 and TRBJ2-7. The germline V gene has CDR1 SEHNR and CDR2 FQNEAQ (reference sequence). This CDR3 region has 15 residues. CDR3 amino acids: CASSLSGDWSHEQYF. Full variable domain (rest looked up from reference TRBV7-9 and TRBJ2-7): DTGVSQNPRHKITKRGQNVTFRCDPISEHNRLYWYRQTLGQGPEFLTYFQNEAQLEKSRLLSDRFSAERPKGSFSTLEIQRTEQGDSAMYLCASSLSGDWSHEQYFGPGTRLTVT.

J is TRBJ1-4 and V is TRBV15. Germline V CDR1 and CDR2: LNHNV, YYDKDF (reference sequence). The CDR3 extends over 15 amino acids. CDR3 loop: CATSRVGATNEKLIF.

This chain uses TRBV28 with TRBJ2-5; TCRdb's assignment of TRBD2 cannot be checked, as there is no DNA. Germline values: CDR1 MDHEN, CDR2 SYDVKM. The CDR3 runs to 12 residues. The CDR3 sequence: CASSSRWEGQYF. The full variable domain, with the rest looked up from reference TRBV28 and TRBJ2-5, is DVKVTQSSRYLVKRTGEKVFLECVQDMDHENMFWYRQDPGLGLRLIYFSYDVKMKEKGDIPEGYSVSREKKERFSLILESASTNQTSMYLCASSSRWEGQYFGPGTRLLVL.

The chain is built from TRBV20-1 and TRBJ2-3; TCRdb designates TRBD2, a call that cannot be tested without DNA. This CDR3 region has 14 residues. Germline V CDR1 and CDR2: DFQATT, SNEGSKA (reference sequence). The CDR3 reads CSATELARADTQYF.

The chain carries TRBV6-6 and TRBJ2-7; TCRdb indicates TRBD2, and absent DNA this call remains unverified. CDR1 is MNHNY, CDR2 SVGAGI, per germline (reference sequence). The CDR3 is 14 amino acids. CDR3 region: CASGGTSGSLEQYF.

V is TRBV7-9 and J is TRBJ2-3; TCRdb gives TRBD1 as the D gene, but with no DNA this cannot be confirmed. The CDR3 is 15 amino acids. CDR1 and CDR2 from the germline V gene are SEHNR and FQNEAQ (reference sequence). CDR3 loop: CASSGTGPSTDTQYF.

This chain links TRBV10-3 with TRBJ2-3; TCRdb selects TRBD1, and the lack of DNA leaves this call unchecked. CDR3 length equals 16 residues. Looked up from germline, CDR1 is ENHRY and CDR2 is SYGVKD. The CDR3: CAISGSDRVETDTQYF.

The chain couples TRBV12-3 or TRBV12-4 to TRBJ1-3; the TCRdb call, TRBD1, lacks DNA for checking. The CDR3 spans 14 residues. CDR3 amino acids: CASIGQFSGNTIYF.

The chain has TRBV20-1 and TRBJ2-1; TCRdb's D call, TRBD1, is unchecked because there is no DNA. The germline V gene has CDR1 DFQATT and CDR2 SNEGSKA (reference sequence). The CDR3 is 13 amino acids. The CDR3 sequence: CSADVGLGNEQFF.

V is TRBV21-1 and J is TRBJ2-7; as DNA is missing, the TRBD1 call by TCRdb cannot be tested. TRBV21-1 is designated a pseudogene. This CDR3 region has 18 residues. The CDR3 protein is CASSKDLHAGGDSYEQYF.

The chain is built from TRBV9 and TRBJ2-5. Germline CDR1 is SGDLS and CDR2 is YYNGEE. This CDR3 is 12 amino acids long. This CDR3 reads CASSVGSETQYF.

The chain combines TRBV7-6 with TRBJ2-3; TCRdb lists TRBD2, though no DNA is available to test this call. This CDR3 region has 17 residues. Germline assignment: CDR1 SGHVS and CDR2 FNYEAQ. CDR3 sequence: CASSQELAGGFADTQYF.